These 15 T cell receptor beta chains came from one sample sequenced in a study of T cells in Graves' hyperthyroidism and ophthalmopathy. Amplified TCR beta CDR3 regions derived from RNA transcripts. The HTBI set primed first-round TCR CDR3 RT-PCR. One entry per CDR3 protein, called by TCRdb with MiXCR from the multiplex PCR reads. Among under 350,000 distinct CDR3 sequences listed, 21% were seen once. Sequencing input: blood. The receptors derive from a woman aged 45-60 years with Graves' hyperthyroidism.

This clonotype was picked up many times. This chain joins TRBV18 and TRBJ2-3, with 7 bases aligning to TRBD2. CDR1 and CDR2 (germline): KGHSH, LQKENI. The CDR3 is 16 residues long. J was trimmed by 2 bases and V by 3 bases; bases with no gene match: 8. As DNA, the CDR3 is TGTGCCAGCTCACCCGAAGCGGGATTACCCACAGATACGCAGTATTTT. This translates into CASSPEAGLPTDTQYF.

This clonotype has at least ten counts. The J gene is TRBJ1-5, the V gene TRBV19, with 7 bases that match TRBD1. V lost 4 bases to trimming and J lost 3 bases; unmatched junction nucleotides: 9. The germline gives CDR1 LNHDA, CDR2 SQIVND (reference sequence). This CDR3 is built from 16 residues. The CDR3 is CASSNLLGQINQPQHF. The CDR3 DNA sequence: TGTGCCAGTAGTAATCTCCTGGGACAGATCAATCAGCCCCAGCATTTT.

The sample holds a few counts of this clonotype. The rearrangement links TRBV7-3 to TRBJ1-1, with D unresolved. V was clipped by 4 bases and J by 0 bases, with 6 bases between them. The CDR3 covers 13 residues. The germline V gene has CDR1 SGHTA and CDR2 FQGTGA. As DNA, the CDR3 is TGTGCCAGCAGCTCGTCAGTGAACACTGAAGCTTTCTTT. Its protein is CASSSSVNTEAFF.

Many counts were recorded for this clonotype. DNA for the CDR3: TGTGCCTGGAAGGCGGAGAAGGCGCAGTATTTT. It codes for CAWKAEKAQYF. The gene calls are TRBV30 and TRBJ2-3; no firm D call. The ends were cut back, 4 bases at V and 10 bases at J, with 12 bases in the middle. Looked up from germline, CDR1 is GTSNPN and CDR2 is SVGIG (reference sequence). This CDR3 comprises 11 residues. The complete variable domain, with remaining parts taken from reference TRBV30 and TRBJ2-3, reads SQTIHQWPATLVQPVGSPLSLECTVEGTSNPNLYWYRQAAGRGLQLLFYSVGIGQISSEVPQNLSASRPQDRQFILSSKKLLLSDSGFYLCAWKAEKAQYFGPGTRLTVL.

V is TRBV24-1 and J is TRBJ1-2; the D is unclear. Between the trimmed V and J ends, which lost 4 bases and 0 bases, there was a span of 5 bases. The CDR3 is 13 amino acids. Germline V gene sequence: CDR1 KGHDR, CDR2 SFDVKD. CDR3 region: CATSEGTNYGYTF. CDR3 in DNA: TGTGCCACCAGTGAGGGTACTAACTATGGCTACACCTTC.

The sample holds many counts of this clonotype. The chain couples TRBV7-3 to TRBJ2-3; D might be TRBD1 (5 bases). Germline CDR1 and CDR2: SGHTA and FQGTGA. V was pared by 6 bases and J by 6 bases, with 19 bases between. The CDR3 spans 15 residues. The CDR3 DNA is TGTGCCAGCAGTCCCCGCAGGGCGGCGAGCGATACGCAGTATTTT. It codes for CASSPRRAASDTQYF.

This clonotype was seen more than once but under ten times. The chain combines TRBV11-2 with TRBJ2-7; TRBD2 matches 8 bases. CDR1 SGHAT and CDR2 FQNNGV come from the germline V gene. V shed 2 bases and J 4 bases; nucleotides not matched to a gene: 7. The CDR3 is 15 amino acids. CDR3 protein: CASSLNSAGEYEQYF. DNA of the CDR3: TGTGCCAGCAGCTTAAATTCAGCGGGAGAGTACGAGCAGTACTTC.

In regard to this clonotype: One end of the junction varies from germline; a read error may be responsible. V usage is TRBV6-1 and J usage is TRBJ1-1, with a weak D call TRBD1 (5 bases). The CDR3 loop spans 17 amino acids. Germline assignment: CDR1 MNHNS and CDR2 SASEGT. This CDR3 reads CASSRSRFLTENTEALF. In DNA form, the CDR3 reads TGTGCCAGCAGCCGATCACGCTTTTTGACAGAGAACACTGAAGCTCTCTTT.

This clonotype showed up many times. J is TRBJ2-1 and V is TRBV20-1; D possibly corresponds to TRBD2 (5 bases). The CDR3 length is 15 residues. V was shortened by 0 bases and J by 9 bases, with 18 bases between the two germline ends. Germline V gene sequence: CDR1 DFQATT, CDR2 SNEGSKA (reference sequence). CDR3 region: CSARDGTYRRGEQFF. CDR3 sequence (DNA): TGCAGTGCTAGAGATGGAACTTACCGACGGGGTGAGCAGTTCTTC.

This clonotype appeared a single time. V and J are TRBV5-1 and TRBJ1-1; maybe TRBD1 (6 bases). The CDR3 has 14 residues. The V end lost 4 bases, the J end lost 3 bases, and 13 bases lay between the germline ends. Germline CDR1 is SGHRS and CDR2 is YFSETQ. CDR3: CASSAARGDTEAFF. The CDR3 DNA reads as TGCGCCAGCAGCGCAGCAAGGGGGGACACTGAAGCTTTCTTT. The full variable domain, rest sourced from reference TRBV5-1 and TRBJ1-1, is KAGVTQTPRYLIKTRGQQVTLSCSPISGHRSVSWYQQTPGQGLQFLFEYFSETQRNKGNFPGRFSGRQFSNSRSEMNVSTLELGDSALYLCASSAARGDTEAFFGQGTRLTVV.

This chain connects TRBV5-1 to TRBJ2-1, with 10 bases that match TRBD1. V shed 7 bases, J shed 6 bases, and the junction held 7 bases outside the gene matches. The germline gives CDR1 SGHRS, CDR2 YFSETQ. The CDR3 covers 14 residues. As DNA, the CDR3 is TGCGCCAGCCGAAGACAGGGGGCCAGCAATGAGCAGTTCTTC. Translation: CASRRQGASNEQFF. The entire variable domain, with the rest obtained from reference TRBV5-1 and TRBJ2-1, is as follows: KAGVTQTPRYLIKTRGQQVTLSCSPISGHRSVSWYQQTPGQGLQFLFEYFSETQRNKGNFPGRFSGRQFSNSRSEMNVSTLELGDSALYLCASRRQGASNEQFFGPGTRLTVL.

This clonotype is deemed medium-sized. The chain carries TRBV29-1 and TRBJ2-7; the D is unclear. This CDR3 contains 16 residues. CDR1 and CDR2 (germline): SQVTM, ANQGSEA. With 6 bases removed from V and 1 base from J, the gap between germline ends came to 22 bases. The CDR3: CSVKTASDLWSYEQYF. The CDR3 DNA sequence: TGCAGCGTCAAGACGGCATCGGATTTATGGTCCTACGAGCAGTACTTC.

The V gene is TRBV7-9, the J gene TRBJ1-2; maybe TRBD1 (5 bases). The V gene's germline CDR1 is SEHNR and CDR2 FQNEAQ (reference sequence). Trimming took off 1 base at V and 6 bases at J, with 12 bases between the two ends. There are 14 residues in the CDR3. The CDR3 region has the DNA TGTGCCAGCAGCTTAGTAGAGAGCAGGGATGGCTACACCTTC. It codes for CASSLVESRDGYTF.

This clonotype was counted at least ten times. The CDR3 DNA follows: TGTGCCAGCTCACTCGACAGATCACGGACTGAAGCTTTCTTT. It translates to CASSLDRSRTEAFF. The genes are TRBV18 and TRBJ1-1; the D gene is possibly TRBD1 (5 bases). Trimming shortened V by 4 bases and J by 5 bases, and 14 bases separated the two germline ends. From germline, CDR1 is KGHSH and CDR2 LQKENI. The CDR3 is made up of 14 amino acids.

J is TRBJ2-6 and V is TRBV25-1; 7 bases map to TRBD1. V lost 4 bases to trimming and J lost 0 bases; unmatched junction nucleotides: 6. Germline V gene sequence: CDR1 MGHDK, CDR2 SYGVNS. The CDR3 contains 17 residues. The CDR3 sequence is CASSAIGTVSGANVLTF. CDR3 bases: TGTGCCAGCAGTGCCATTGGGACAGTCTCTGGGGCCAACGTCCTGACTTTC.